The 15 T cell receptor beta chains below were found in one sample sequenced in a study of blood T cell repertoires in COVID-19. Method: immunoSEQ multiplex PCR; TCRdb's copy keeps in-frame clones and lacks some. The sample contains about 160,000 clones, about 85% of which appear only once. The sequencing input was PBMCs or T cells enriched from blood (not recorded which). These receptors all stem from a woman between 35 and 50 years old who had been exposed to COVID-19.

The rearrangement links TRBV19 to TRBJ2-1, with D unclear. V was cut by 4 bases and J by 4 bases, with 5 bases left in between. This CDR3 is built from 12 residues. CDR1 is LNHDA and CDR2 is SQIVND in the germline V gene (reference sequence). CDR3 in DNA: TGTGCCAGTAGTACTCAGTACAATGAGCAGTTCTTC. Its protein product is CASSTQYNEQFF.

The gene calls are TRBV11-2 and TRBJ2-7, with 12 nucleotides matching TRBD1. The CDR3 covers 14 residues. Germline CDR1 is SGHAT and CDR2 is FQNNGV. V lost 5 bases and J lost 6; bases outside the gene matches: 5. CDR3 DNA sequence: TGTGCCAGCAGCGGGGGGACAGGGGGCTTCGAGCAGTACTTC. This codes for CASSGGTGGFEQYF.

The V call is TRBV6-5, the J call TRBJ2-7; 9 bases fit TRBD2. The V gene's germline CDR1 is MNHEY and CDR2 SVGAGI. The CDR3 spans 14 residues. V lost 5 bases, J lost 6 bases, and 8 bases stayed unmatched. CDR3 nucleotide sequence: TGTGCCAGCAGTATCGGGACTAGCACCGTCGAGCAGTACTTC. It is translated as CASSIGTSTVEQYF.

The CDR3 reads CASRPSELNTGELFF. CDR3 nucleotides: TGTGCCAGCAGGCCTAGCGAATTGAACACCGGGGAGCTGTTTTTT. The chain is built from TRBV7-7 and TRBJ2-2, with D possibly matching TRBD2 (6 bases). V gave up 6 bases and J gave up 1 base, with 12 bases separating them. There are 15 residues in the CDR3. Germline V gene lookup returns CDR1 SSHAT and CDR2 FNYEAQ (reference sequence).

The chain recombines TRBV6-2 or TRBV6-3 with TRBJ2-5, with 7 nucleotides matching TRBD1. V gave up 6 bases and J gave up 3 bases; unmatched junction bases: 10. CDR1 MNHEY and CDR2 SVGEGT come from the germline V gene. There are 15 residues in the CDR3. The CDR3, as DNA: TGTGCCAGCAGCCAGGGACAGATCGCCAAAGAGACCCAGTACTTC. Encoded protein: CASSQGQIAKETQYF.

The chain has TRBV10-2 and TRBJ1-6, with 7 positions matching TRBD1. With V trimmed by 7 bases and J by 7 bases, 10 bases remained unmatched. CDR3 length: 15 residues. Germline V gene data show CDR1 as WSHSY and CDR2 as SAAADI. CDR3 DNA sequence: TGCGCCAGCAAGCCGACGGGACAGTCAAATTCACCCCTCCACTTT. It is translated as CASKPTGQSNSPLHF.

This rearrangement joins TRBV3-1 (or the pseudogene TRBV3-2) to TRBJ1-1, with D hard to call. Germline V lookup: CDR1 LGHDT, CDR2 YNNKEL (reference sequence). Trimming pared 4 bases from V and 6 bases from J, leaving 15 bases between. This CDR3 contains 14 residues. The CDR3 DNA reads TGTGCCAGCAGCCGTCGGGTGTCCCGAGCTGAAGCTTTCTTT. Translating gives CASSRRVSRAEAFF.

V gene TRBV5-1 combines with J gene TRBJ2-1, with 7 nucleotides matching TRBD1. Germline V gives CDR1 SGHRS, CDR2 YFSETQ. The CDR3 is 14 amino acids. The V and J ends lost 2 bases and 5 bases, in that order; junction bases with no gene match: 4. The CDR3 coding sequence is TGCGCCAGCAGCTTATGGGACAGCAACAATGAGCAGTTCTTC. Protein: CASSLWDSNNEQFF.

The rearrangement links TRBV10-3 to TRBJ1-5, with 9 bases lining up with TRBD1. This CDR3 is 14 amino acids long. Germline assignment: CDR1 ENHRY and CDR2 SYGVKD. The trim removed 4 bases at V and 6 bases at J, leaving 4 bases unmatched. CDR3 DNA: TGTGCCATCAGTGGAGACAGGGGGTTTCAGCCCCAGCATTTT. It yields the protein CAISGDRGFQPQHF.

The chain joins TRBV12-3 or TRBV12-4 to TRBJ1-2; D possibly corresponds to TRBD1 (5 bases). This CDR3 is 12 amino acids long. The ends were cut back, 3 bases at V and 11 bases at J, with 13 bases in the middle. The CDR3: CASSFRDGGYTF. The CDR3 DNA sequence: TGTGCCAGCAGTTTCCGGGACGGGGGATACACCTTC.

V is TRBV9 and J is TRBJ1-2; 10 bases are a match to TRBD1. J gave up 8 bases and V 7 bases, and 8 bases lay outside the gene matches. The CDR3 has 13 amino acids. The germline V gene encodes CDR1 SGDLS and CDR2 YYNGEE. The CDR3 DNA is TGTGCCAGCGGCTTCGGGACAGGGGAAGGCTACACCTTC. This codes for CASGFGTGEGYTF. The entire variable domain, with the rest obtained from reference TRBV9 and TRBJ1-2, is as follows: DSGVTQTPKHLITATGQRVTLRCSPRSGDLSVYWYQQSLDQGLQFLIQYYNGEERAKGNILERFSAQQFPDLHSELNLSSLELGDSALYFCASGFGTGEGYTFGSGTRLTVV.

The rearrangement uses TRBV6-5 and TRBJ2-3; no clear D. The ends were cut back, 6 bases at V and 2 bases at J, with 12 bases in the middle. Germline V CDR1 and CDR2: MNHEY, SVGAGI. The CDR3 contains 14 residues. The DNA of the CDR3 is TGTGCCAGCAGCAGAAGTACGAACACAGATACGCAGTATTTT. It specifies CASSRSTNTDTQYF.

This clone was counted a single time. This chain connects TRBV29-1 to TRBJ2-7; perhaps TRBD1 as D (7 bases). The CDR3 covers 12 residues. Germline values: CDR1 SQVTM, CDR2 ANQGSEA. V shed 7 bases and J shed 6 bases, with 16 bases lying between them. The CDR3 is CSAAGTAGEQYF. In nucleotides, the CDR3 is TGCAGCGCTGCCGGGACAGCGGGCGAGCAGTACTTC.

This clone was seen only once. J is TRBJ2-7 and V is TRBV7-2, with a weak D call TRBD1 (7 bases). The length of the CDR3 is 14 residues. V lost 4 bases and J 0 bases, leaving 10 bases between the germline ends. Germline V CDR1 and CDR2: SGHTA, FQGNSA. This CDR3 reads CASSSGGLSYEQYF. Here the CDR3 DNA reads TGTGCCAGCAGCTCAGGGGGGCTCTCCTACGAGCAGTACTTC.

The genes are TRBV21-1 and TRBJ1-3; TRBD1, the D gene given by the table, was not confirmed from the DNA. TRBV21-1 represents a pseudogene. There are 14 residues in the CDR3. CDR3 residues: CASISGGAGNTIYF. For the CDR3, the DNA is TGTGCCAGCATTTCAGGGGGCGCTGGAAACACCATATATTTT.